The clone carrying this T cell receptor beta chain is judged medium-sized (0.01 to 0.1%). The antigen is unknown. Active ophthalmopathy (CAS at least 3, NOSPECS at least 4), lasting under 3 months. From fresh peripheral blood, over 9 ml in volume, the PBMCs were obtained. The data derive from a study of Graves' ophthalmopathy and Graves' hyperthyroidism. This CDR3 comprises 17 residues. Germline loops: CDR1 SGHTA, CDR2 FQGNSA. V trimming: 5 bases; J trimming: 4 bases; junction bases outside the gene matches: 12. The TCR beta CDR3 regions underwent amplification from RNA transcripts. The library came from an HTBI-primed first-round RT-PCR and a second-round multiplex PCR. TCRdb redid the calling of the multiplex PCR reads with MiXCR, one entry per CDR3 protein. In the table there are around 40,000 distinct CDR3 sequences, over 40% of which are singletons. Study-wide results and caveats: Blood also harbored most expanded thyroid clonotypes above 0.001 frequency.

Sequencing used peripheral blood. The TCR originated in an adult man with Graves' ophthalmopathy. J is TRBJ2-7 and V is TRBV7-2, with TRBD2 matching over 12 bases. Here the CDR3 reads CASSPRLTSGRRYEQYF. Here the CDR3 DNA reads TGTGCCAGCAGCCCACGACTGACTAGCGGGAGAAGGTACGAGCAGTACTTC.